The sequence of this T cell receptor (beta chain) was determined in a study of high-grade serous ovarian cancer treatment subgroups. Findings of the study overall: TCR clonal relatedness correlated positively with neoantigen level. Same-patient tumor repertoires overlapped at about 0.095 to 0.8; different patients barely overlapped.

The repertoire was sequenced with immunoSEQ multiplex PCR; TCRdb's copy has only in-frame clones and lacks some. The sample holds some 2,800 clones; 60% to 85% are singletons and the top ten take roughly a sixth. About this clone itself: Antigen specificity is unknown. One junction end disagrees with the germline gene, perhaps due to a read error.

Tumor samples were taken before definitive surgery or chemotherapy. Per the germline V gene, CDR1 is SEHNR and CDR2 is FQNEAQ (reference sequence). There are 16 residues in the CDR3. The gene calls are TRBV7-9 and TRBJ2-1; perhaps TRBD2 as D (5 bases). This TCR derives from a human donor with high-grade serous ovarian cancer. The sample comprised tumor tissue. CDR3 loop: CASSVASGGPYNEQFF. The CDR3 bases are TGTGCCAGCAGCGTAGCATCGGGCGGGCCATACAATGAGCAGTTCTTC.